Shown below are 16 T cell receptor beta chains from a single sample sequenced in a study of graft-versus-host responses after intestinal transplantation. Only in-frame clones appear in the TCRdb table, and some are missing; sequencing was by immunoSEQ multiplex PCR. The table lists roughly 99,000 clones, about 91% of them singletons, with 0.6% to 0.8% in the top ten. These receptors' antigens are unknown. The sample consisted of unstimulated CD4+ T cells sorted from spleen or lymph node cells, taken before transplant. Receptors originate from a human donor who was the organ donor for an intestinal transplant.

This clone has a handful of counts. This chain uses TRBV10-2 with TRBJ2-5; no clear D. The CDR3 is made up of 13 amino acids. Per germline, CDR1 WSHSY and CDR2 SAAADI. V was pared by 2 bases and J by 7 bases, with 11 bases between. The CDR3 DNA sequence: TGCGCCAGCAGTGAGGGGTCCTGGGGGACCCAGTACTTC. Translated: CASSEGSWGTQYF.

V usage is TRBV19 and J usage is TRBJ2-7; TRBD1 agrees at 10 bases. Unmatched junction bases numbered 6, after V lost 4 bases and J lost 6 bases. Germline V gene sequence: CDR1 LNHDA, CDR2 SQIVND (reference sequence). CDR3 size: 14 residues. The CDR3 DNA sequence: TGTGCCAGTAGTACGAAGACAGGGGGCGCCGAGCAGTACTTC. This translates into CASSTKTGGAEQYF.

The chain employs TRBV7-3 and TRBJ2-2, with D unclear. From germline, CDR1 is SGHTA and CDR2 FQGTGA. Trimming took 0 bases from V and 4 from J, leaving 0 bases between them. This CDR3 region has 12 residues. The CDR3 region is CASSLTTGELFF. The CDR3 DNA reads TGTGCCAGCAGCTTAACCACCGGGGAGCTGTTTTTT.

This chain uses TRBV5-4 with TRBJ2-2; 10 nucleotides match TRBD1. Germline CDR1 and CDR2: SGHNT and YYREEE (reference sequence). The CDR3 sequence is 15 residues long. Trimming cost V 5 bases and J 9 bases; bases outside gene matches: 10. CDR3 residues: CASSWEDRGMRELFF. In nucleotides, the CDR3 is TGTGCCAGCAGTTGGGAGGACAGGGGGATGCGGGAGCTGTTTTTT.

Points on this clone: Other DNA variants within this sample encode the same CDR3. The genes are TRBV6-5 and TRBJ2-7; 9 bases align to TRBD1. Germline V gene lookup returns CDR1 MNHEY and CDR2 SVGAGI. V gave up 9 bases and J gave up 2 bases; unmatched junction bases: 2. The CDR3 extends over 12 amino acids. Written as DNA, the CDR3 is TGTGCCAGTAGACAGGGGGCCTACGAGCAGTACTTC. Protein sequence: CASRQGAYEQYF.

Here the CDR3 reads CASSLEGGQKTQYF. CDR3 bases: TGTGCCAGCAGCTTAGAAGGGGGGCAGAAGACCCAGTACTTC. J is TRBJ2-5 and V is TRBV7-2; D tentatively reads TRBD1 or TRBD2 (6 bases each). Trimming left V 1 base short and J 6 bases short, with 12 bases between. CDR1 is SGHTA, CDR2 FQGNSA, per germline. There are 14 residues in the CDR3.

This chain uses TRBV2 with TRBJ2-1; 9 nucleotides align to TRBD2. V lost 7 bases, J lost 3 bases, and 1 base stayed unmatched. In germline, CDR1 is SNHLY, CDR2 FYNNEI. This CDR3 spans 13 amino acids. The chain's CDR3 is CASKLAGYNEQFF. Here the CDR3 DNA reads TGTGCCAGCAAACTAGCGGGCTACAATGAGCAGTTCTTC.

The chain is built from TRBV5-4 and TRBJ2-5, with D possibly called TRBD1 or TRBD2 (6 bases each). V was cut by 0 bases and J by 5 bases, with 11 bases left in between. The germline V gene encodes CDR1 SGHNT and CDR2 YYREEE (reference sequence). This CDR3 contains 14 residues. In nucleotides, the CDR3 is TGTGCCAGCAGCTTGGCGGGGGCGGGGGAGACCCAGTACTTC. Its protein product is CASSLAGAGETQYF. Combining the CDR3 with reference TRBV5-4 and TRBJ2-5 gives the whole variable domain ETGVTQSPTHLIKTRGQQVTLRCSSQSGHNTVSWYQQALGQGPQFIFQYYREEENGRGNFPPRFSGLQFPNYSSELNVNALELDDSALYLCASSLAGAGETQYFGPGTRLLVL.

The chain combines TRBV5-4 with TRBJ1-1; TRBD1 aligns across 10 bases. Germline CDR1 reads SGHNT; CDR2 reads YYREEE (reference sequence). Trimming cost V 4 bases and J 1 base; bases outside gene matches: 10. The CDR3 totals 17 residues. The CDR3 nucleotides are TGTGCCAGCAGCCTTGGGACAGGGGTAGGATGGAACACTGAAGCTTTCTTT. Translation gives CASSLGTGVGWNTEAFF.

The rearrangement links TRBV27 to TRBJ2-6; D assignment may be TRBD1 or TRBD2 (5 bases each). Germline CDR1 and CDR2: MNHEY and SMNVEV (reference sequence). V lost 3 bases to trimming and J lost 1 base, with 7 bases between them. The CDR3 covers 15 residues. DNA of the CDR3: TGTGCCAGCAGTTTCTGGGGGTCTGGGGCCAACGTCCTGACTTTC. Protein product: CASSFWGSGANVLTF.

This chain connects TRBV19 to TRBJ1-1; 9 bases fit TRBD1. The length of the CDR3 is 13 residues. Germline V lookup: CDR1 LNHDA, CDR2 SQIVND (reference sequence). Losses at the gene ends were 6 bases for V and 1 base for J; bases not matched to a gene: 0. Written as DNA, the CDR3 is TGTGCCAGTAGGGACAGGGGGAACACTGAAGCTTTCTTT. Protein sequence: CASRDRGNTEAFF.

The V call is TRBV18, the J call TRBJ1-2; 7 positions agree with TRBD1. The CDR3 covers 16 residues. The V gene's germline CDR1 is KGHSH and CDR2 LQKENI. V shed 3 bases and J 3 bases; nucleotides not matched to a gene: 10. CDR3 residues: CASSPQPGQNYYGYTF. The DNA for the CDR3 is TGTGCCAGCTCACCCCAACCGGGACAGAACTACTATGGCTACACCTTC. Supplemented by reference TRBV18 and TRBJ1-2, the full variable domain reads NAGVMQNPRHLVRRRGQEARLRCSPMKGHSHVYWYRQLPEEGLKFMVYLQKENIIDESGMPKERFSAEFPKEGPSILRIQQVVRGDSAAYFCASSPQPGQNYYGYTFGSGTRLTVV.

This sequence joins TRBV18 and TRBJ1-2, with 9 bases matching TRBD1. Trimming cost V 4 bases and J 2 bases; bases outside gene matches: 8. The CDR3 is 16 residues long. Germline V lookup: CDR1 KGHSH, CDR2 LQKENI. CDR3 protein: CASSHTGTGKNYGYTF. The CDR3 DNA reads as TGTGCCAGCTCACATACCGGGACAGGGAAAAACTATGGCTACACCTTC.

The genes are TRBV6-5 and TRBJ2-3; weak D call: TRBD2 (7 bases). CDR1 and CDR2 (germline): MNHEY, SVGAGI. V was clipped by 6 bases and J by 4 bases, with 14 bases between them. The CDR3 is 14 amino acids. The CDR3 sequence: CASRVGGHSDTQYF. Here the CDR3 DNA reads TGTGCCAGCAGAGTGGGGGGGCACTCAGATACGCAGTATTTT.

This chain joins TRBV9 and TRBJ1-2; 7 nucleotides line up with TRBD1. With V trimmed by 7 bases and J by 4 bases, 4 bases remained unmatched. Germline CDR1 SGDLS, CDR2 YYNGEE. This CDR3 comprises 12 residues. CDR3 DNA sequence: TGTGCCAGCGACAGGGATGGCTATGGCTACACCTTC. It is translated as CASDRDGYGYTF. The full variable domain, rest sourced from reference TRBV9 and TRBJ1-2, is DSGVTQTPKHLITATGQRVTLRCSPRSGDLSVYWYQQSLDQGLQFLIQYYNGEERAKGNILERFSAQQFPDLHSELNLSSLELGDSALYFCASDRDGYGYTFGSGTRLTVV.

CDR3 sequence: CASSEGLAGFYEQYF. CDR3 sequence (DNA): TGTGCCAGCAGCGAAGGACTAGCGGGGTTCTACGAGCAGTACTTC. This chain links TRBV6-4 with TRBJ2-7; 12 nucleotides match TRBD2. The V segment lost 6 bases and the J segment 3 bases; nucleotides outside the gene matches: 6. CDR3 size: 15 residues. Per the germline V gene, CDR1 is MRHNA and CDR2 is SNTAGT.